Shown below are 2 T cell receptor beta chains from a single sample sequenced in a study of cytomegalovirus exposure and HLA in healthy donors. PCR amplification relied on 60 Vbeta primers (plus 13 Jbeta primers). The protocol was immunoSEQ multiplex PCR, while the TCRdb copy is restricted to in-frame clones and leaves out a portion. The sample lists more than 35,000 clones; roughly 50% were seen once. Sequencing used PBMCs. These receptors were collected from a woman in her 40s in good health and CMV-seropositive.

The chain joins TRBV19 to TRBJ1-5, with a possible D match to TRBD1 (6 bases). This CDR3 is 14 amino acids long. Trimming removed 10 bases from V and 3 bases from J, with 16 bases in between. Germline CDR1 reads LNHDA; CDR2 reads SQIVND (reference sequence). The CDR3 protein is CATEKGGNNQPQHF. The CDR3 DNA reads TGTGCCACGGAGAAGGGGGGGAACAATCAGCCCCAGCATTTT.

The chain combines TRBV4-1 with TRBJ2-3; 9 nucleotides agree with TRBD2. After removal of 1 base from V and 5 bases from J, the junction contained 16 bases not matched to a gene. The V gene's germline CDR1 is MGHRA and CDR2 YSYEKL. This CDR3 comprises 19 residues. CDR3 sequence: CASSQAGIVAGGPGDTQYF. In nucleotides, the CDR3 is TGCGCCAGCAGCCAAGCCGGAATTGTGGCGGGGGGGCCGGGAGATACGCAGTATTTT.